Below, 21 T cell receptor beta chains from the same sample are listed, as sequenced in a study of graft-versus-host responses after intestinal transplantation. Assay used: immunoSEQ multiplex PCR; TCRdb lists only in-frame clones, some missing. The table lists more than 12,000 clones, more than 30% of them singletons. Roughly 200,000 CFSE-labeled responder cells were plated with roughly 200,000 irradiated, violet-dye-labeled stimulator cells. This specimen was alloreactive CD8+ T cells from a mixed lymphocyte reaction culture, taken before intestinal transplant. Subset here: CFSE-low proliferating T cells sorted from approximately 6-day pre-transplant mixed lymphocyte reaction (GvH or HvG direction). The receptors here all came from a human patient who received an intestinal transplant.

This clone appeared a few times. The J gene is TRBJ1-5, the V gene TRBV27; 8 bases agree with TRBD1. CDR1 is MNHEY and CDR2 is SMNVEV in the germline V gene (reference sequence). The junction had 3 bases not matched to a gene; V was cut back by 3 bases and J by 5 bases. This CDR3 is built from 14 residues. CDR3 protein: CASSFSGGDQPQHF. Here the CDR3 DNA reads TGTGCCAGCAGTTTTTCAGGGGGCGATCAGCCCCAGCATTTT.

This clone showed up just a few times. Within the sample, other DNA sequences also encode this same CDR3. The chain links TRBV6-5 to TRBJ2-7; 8 bases align to TRBD1. Germline V CDR1 and CDR2: MNHEY, SVGAGI. The trim removed 8 bases at V and 4 bases at J, leaving 7 bases unmatched. CDR3 length: 13 residues. The CDR3 region has the DNA TGTGCCAGCTCAGCCAGGGGGCCTTACGAGCAGTACTTC. Amino acids: CASSARGPYEQYF.

The rearrangement uses TRBV9 and TRBJ2-2; 9 bases fit TRBD1. V was clipped by 4 bases and J by 2 bases; unmatched bases: 6. CDR3 length equals 16 residues. The V gene's germline CDR1 is SGDLS and CDR2 YYNGEE. The DNA for the CDR3 is TGTGCCAGCAGCCCTCGGGACAGGGAAAACACCGGGGAGCTGTTTTTT. It encodes CASSPRDRENTGELFF.

The genes are TRBV7-6 and TRBJ2-1, with 8 bases matching TRBD2. After removal of 6 bases from V and 5 bases from J, the junction contained 9 bases not matched to a gene. The CDR3 spans 15 residues. Germline V gives CDR1 SGHVS, CDR2 FNYEAQ. The CDR3 DNA follows: TGTGCCAGCAGACGTTACGGGACTAGTGACAATGAGCAGTTCTTC. Amino acids: CASRRYGTSDNEQFF.

The chain recombines TRBV7-8 with TRBJ2-1, with TRBD2 matching over 13 bases. This CDR3 is built from 18 residues. Trimming removed 1 base from V and 6 bases from J; junction bases left unmatched: 9. Germline V gene data show CDR1 as SGHVS and CDR2 as FQNEAQ. The DNA for the CDR3 is TGTGCCAGCAGCTTAGGACTAGCGGGGGGCCTAACCCTCAATGAGCAGTTCTTC. It specifies CASSLGLAGGLTLNEQFF.

This clone turned up a few times. The rearrangement links TRBV30 to TRBJ1-1; D gene uncertain. The V end lost 8 bases, the J end lost 3 bases, and 16 bases lay between the germline ends. Germline CDR1 is GTSNPN and CDR2 is SVGIG (reference sequence). This CDR3 is built from 13 residues. CDR3: CAGLARLDTEAFF. The CDR3 nucleotides read TGTGCCGGCCTGGCGAGACTGGACACTGAAGCTTTCTTT.

The chain joins TRBV7-2 to TRBJ2-7; TRBD1 matches at 9 bases. V trimming: 2 bases; J trimming: 3 bases; junction bases outside the gene matches: 8. This CDR3 contains 16 residues. The germline CDR1 and CDR2 sequences are SGHTA and FQGNSA. CDR3 DNA: TGTGCCAGCAGCTTACCCGGACAGGGGATAGGCTACGAGCAGTACTTC. Translation: CASSLPGQGIGYEQYF.

This clone is categorized as medium-sized (0.01 to 0.1%). The chain uses TRBV30 and TRBJ1-4; the D is unclear. CDR3 length: 15 residues. From germline, CDR1 is GTSNPN and CDR2 SVGIG (reference sequence). The V gene lost 0 bases and the J gene lost 8 bases, with 16 bases spanning the gap. This chain's CDR3 is CAWSVSGGPWEKLFF. Written as DNA, the CDR3 is TGTGCCTGGAGTGTTTCTGGCGGTCCGTGGGAAAAACTGTTTTTT.

The chain is built from TRBV10-3 and TRBJ1-5; D gene unclear. Germline CDR1 is ENHRY and CDR2 is SYGVKD. The CDR3 has 16 residues. The V end lost 2 bases, the J end lost 0 bases, and 11 bases lay between the germline ends. The CDR3 loop is CAISEGPQYSNQPQHF. The CDR3 DNA reads as TGTGCCATCAGTGAGGGGCCACAGTATAGCAATCAGCCCCAGCATTTT.

V usage is TRBV13 and J usage is TRBJ1-2; D is undetermined. This CDR3 has 13 residues. In germline, CDR1 is PRHDT, CDR2 FYEKMQ (reference sequence). V lost 0 bases and J lost 3, with 5 bases in between. The CDR3 protein is CASSLGNYYGYTF. CDR3 sequence (DNA): TGTGCCAGCAGCTTAGGTAATTACTATGGCTACACCTTC.

This clone came up a few times. The V gene is TRBV2, the J gene TRBJ2-2; D may be TRBD2 (5 bases). The CDR3 is 16 amino acids. Germline loops: CDR1 SNHLY, CDR2 FYNNEI. With 7 bases removed from V and 4 bases from J, the gap between germline ends came to 19 bases. CDR3 DNA: TGTGCCAGCACCAAACCCGACTTGGGAGTCACCGGGGAGCTGTTTTTT. Translated, it gives CASTKPDLGVTGELFF. Complete variable domain (other parts from reference TRBV2 and TRBJ2-2): EPEVTQTPSHQVTQMGQEVILRCVPISNHLYFYWYRQILGQKVEFLVSFYNNEISEKSEIFDDQFSVERPDGSNFTLKIRSTKLEDSAMYFCASTKPDLGVTGELFFGEGSRLTVL.

Notes on this clone: This probably arose from a read error, given a far larger clone one base away. Within the sample, other DNA sequences also encode this same CDR3. This chain uses TRBV5-6 with TRBJ2-7; TRBD1 matches 10 bases. J lost 3 bases, V lost 4 bases, and 13 bases had no gene match. CDR3 length: 17 amino acids. Germline-derived CDR1 and CDR2 are SGHDT and YYEEEE. Here the CDR3 DNA reads TGTGCCAGCAGCCTGGACCGGGACAGGGGCCACTACTACGAGCAGTACTTC. Its translation is CASSLDRDRGHYYEQYF.

CDR3 in amino acids: CASSLDGETQYF. The CDR3 DNA is TGTGCCAGCAGCTTAGATGGCGAGACCCAGTACTTC. The V and J genes are TRBV11-2 and TRBJ2-5; no definite D call. CDR3 length: 12 amino acids. V lost 0 bases and J 5 bases, leaving 4 bases between the germline ends. The germline V gene has CDR1 SGHAT and CDR2 FQNNGV.

The chain uses TRBV11-2 and TRBJ1-5, with D perhaps TRBD1 (5 bases). CDR1 is SGHAT, CDR2 FQNNGV, per germline. The CDR3 length is 17 residues. The V gene lost 5 bases and the J gene lost 1 base, with 18 bases spanning the gap. The CDR3 loop is CASSPLAGGGSNQPQHF. The CDR3 region has the DNA TGTGCCAGCAGCCCCCTGGCGGGGGGGGGAAGCAATCAGCCCCAGCATTTT.

This chain joins TRBV4-1 and TRBJ2-3; possibly TRBD2 for D (6 bases). Trimming took 4 bases from V and 2 from J, leaving 10 bases between them. CDR1 and CDR2 (germline): MGHRA, YSYEKL. The CDR3 has 14 residues. CDR3 coding DNA: TGCGCCAGCAGCCTCGGACTAAACACAGATACGCAGTATTTT. The encoded protein is CASSLGLNTDTQYF.

This sequence joins TRBV6-1 and TRBJ1-2; 7 nucleotides align to TRBD1. The trim removed 11 bases at V and 7 bases at J, leaving 10 bases unmatched. The germline gives CDR1 MNHNS, CDR2 SASEGT. The CDR3 extends over 12 amino acids. The CDR3 region has the DNA TGTGCCGTTACAGGGGTGCGTGGTGGCTACACCTTC. Protein product: CAVTGVRGGYTF.

This clone was counted between two and nine times. V usage is TRBV7-9 and J usage is TRBJ2-3; 7 bases are a match to TRBD1. The V gene's germline CDR1 is SEHNR and CDR2 FQNEAQ (reference sequence). Trimming at V came to 5 bases and at J to 2 bases, leaving 7 bases not matched to a gene. The CDR3 consists of 15 residues. The CDR3 loop reads CASSHTTGHTDTQYF. Written as DNA, the CDR3 is TGTGCCAGCAGCCATACGACAGGGCACACAGATACGCAGTATTTT. Full variable domain (missing parts from reference TRBV7-9 and TRBJ2-3): DTGVSQNPRHKITKRGQNVTFRCDPISEHNRLYWYRQTLGQGPEFLTYFQNEAQLEKSRLLSDRFSAERPKGSFSTLEIQRTEQGDSAMYLCASSHTTGHTDTQYFGPGTRLTVL.

This clone showed up just a few times. The chain couples TRBV7-8 to TRBJ2-5; 11 positions match TRBD2. The CDR3 spans 16 residues. The V segment lost 5 bases and the J segment 2 bases; nucleotides outside the gene matches: 7. Germline lookup yields CDR1 SGHVS and CDR2 FQNEAQ. This CDR3 reads CASSPIAGGSQETQYF. CDR3 bases: TGTGCCAGCAGCCCCATAGCGGGGGGGTCTCAAGAGACCCAGTACTTC. The whole variable domain, remainder taken from reference TRBV7-8 and TRBJ2-5, is GAGVSQSPRYKVAKRGQDVALRCDPISGHVSLFWYQQALGQGPEFLTYFQNEAQLDKSGLPSDRFFAERPEGSVSTLKIQRTQQEDSAVYLCASSPIAGGSQETQYFGPGTRLLVL.

This chain joins TRBV29-1 and TRBJ1-1; D uncertain. Germline CDR1 reads SQVTM; CDR2 reads ANQGSEA. Trimming left V 5 bases short and J 0 bases short, with 7 bases between. CDR3 size: 12 residues. The CDR3 nucleotides read TGCAGCGTTACTCTAATGAACACTGAAGCTTTCTTT. Its translation is CSVTLMNTEAFF.

The V gene is TRBV6-5, the J gene TRBJ2-3; D ambiguous. Germline V gene lookup returns CDR1 MNHEY and CDR2 SVGAGI. Trimming took 2 bases from V and 4 from J, leaving 7 bases between them. CDR3 length: 13 residues. The CDR3 DNA reads as TGTGCCAGCAGTTACGCTCTAGCAGATACGCAGTATTTT. Protein: CASSYALADTQYF.

This clone was counted between two and nine times. The chain has TRBV18 and TRBJ2-4; D unresolved. Germline V gene sequence: CDR1 KGHSH, CDR2 LQKENI. Trimming removed 4 bases from V and 1 base from J, with 20 bases in between. The CDR3 totals 18 residues. The CDR3 protein is CASSRHTLHLQAKNIQYF. The CDR3 nucleotides read TGTGCCAGCTCACGACACACCCTCCATTTGCAGGCCAAAAACATTCAGTACTTC.